This T cell receptor (beta chain) was identified in a study of blood T cell repertoires in COVID-19. The method was immunoSEQ multiplex PCR; TCRdb's version includes in-frame clones alone and lacks a portion of them. This sample has over 200,000 clones, with 70% to 85% found just once. Clinical history reported by participants formed the basis on which cohorts were assigned. There are 13 residues in the CDR3. Deletions cut 4 bases from V and 3 bases from J, with 8 bases between. Germline CDR1 reads SGHRS; CDR2 reads YFSETQ. The receptor was derived from a man aged 55-75 years who had recovered from COVID-19. The chain carries TRBV5-1 and TRBJ2-1; no clear D. The specimen sequenced was PBMCs or T cells enriched from blood (not recorded which). The DNA for the CDR3 is TGCGCCAGCAGCGGCCGCAACTACAATGAGCAGTTCTTC. Translated: CASSGRNYNEQFF.